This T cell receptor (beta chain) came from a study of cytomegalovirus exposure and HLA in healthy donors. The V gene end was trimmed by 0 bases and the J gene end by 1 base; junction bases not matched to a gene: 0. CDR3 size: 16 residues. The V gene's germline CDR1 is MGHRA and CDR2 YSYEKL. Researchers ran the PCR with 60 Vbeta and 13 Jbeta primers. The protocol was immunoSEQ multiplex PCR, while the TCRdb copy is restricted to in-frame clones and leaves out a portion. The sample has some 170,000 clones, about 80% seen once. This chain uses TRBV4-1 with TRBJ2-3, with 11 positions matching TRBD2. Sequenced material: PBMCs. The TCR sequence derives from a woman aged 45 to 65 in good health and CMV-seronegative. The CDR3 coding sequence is TGCGCCAGCAGCCAAGAACTAGCGGGGGGCACAGATACGCAGTATTTT. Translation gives CASSQELAGGTDTQYF.